This note documents a single TCR beta chain sequence. Its target is not known. TCRdb itself ran the 5' RACE reads through MiXCR, one entry per CDR3 protein. Of a few hundred thousand distinct CDR3 sequences in the sample, less than 10% are singletons; the top ten hold about 14%. The CDR3 runs to 15 residues. CDR1 DFQATT and CDR2 SNEGSKA come from the germline V gene (reference sequence). The V and J ends lost 6 bases and 0 bases respectively, with 16 bases between them. The data are from a study of CD8 T cells in ankylosing spondylitis. Points from the study as a whole: For ankylosing spondylitis blood, a TCR beta motif of 7 or 8 highly homologous variants appeared characteristic.

This chain uses TRBV20-1 with TRBJ2-3; possibly TRBD2 for D (6 bases). Sequencing was performed on blood, either unsorted or a sorted T cell fraction (not recorded which). This clonotype was obtained from a male donor with ankylosing spondylitis. The CDR3, as DNA: TGCAGTGCCGGTTGTCGGGAGCCAAGCACAGATACGCAGTATTTT. It encodes CSAGCREPSTDTQYF.